This is a list of T cell receptor beta chains from one sample in a study of T cell repertoires in cytomegalovirus infection. TCRdb re-called the reads through MiXCR, storing one row per CDR3 protein. The data show roughly 180,000 distinct CDR3 sequences, 17% seen once. Specimen: CD8+ T cells from PBMCs. Receptors originate from a human donor in good health (CMV status not recorded). Some clones in this sample may be carry-over from other donors' samples. Both conserved end residues are part of each CDR3. D genes are given only for firm matches. The size field is filled for only some rows; it gives once, few, many or a size class.

abundance,v_gene,d_gene,j_gene,CDR3aa,CDR3nt
-,TRBV7-9,TRBD1,TRBJ2-5,CASIQDRGQETQYF,TGTGCCAGCATCCAGGACAGGGGGCAAGAGACCCAGTACTTC
few,TRBV29-1,-,TRBJ2-2,CSVEFSGTNTGELFF,TGCAGCGTTGAATTTTCAGGGACAAACACCGGGGAGCTGTTTTTT
-,TRBV27,-,TRBJ1-1,CASRTTGGNTEAFF,TGTGCCAGCAGGACGACAGGAGGGAACACTGAAGCTTTCTTT
few,TRBV7-2,-,TRBJ2-3,CASSNNPYSSYTDTQYF,TGTGCCAGCAGCAATAACCCCTACAGTTCCTACACAGATACGCAGTATTTT
-,TRBV4-1,-,TRBJ2-5,CASSQPGTETQYF,TGCGCCAGCAGCCAACCAGGGACGGAGACCCAGTACTTC
few,TRBV12-3/TRBV12-4,TRBD1,TRBJ1-6,CASSSPGTELSSPLHF,TGTGCCAGCAGTTCTCCCGGGACAGAGCTTAGTTCACCCCTCCACTTT
-,TRBV6-2/TRBV6-3,TRBD2,TRBJ2-1,CASSLEGGGNSYNEQFF,TGTGCCAGCAGTTTAGAAGGCGGGGGAAACTCCTACAATGAGCAGTTCTTC
few,TRBV7-2,-,TRBJ2-2,CASSLGAFSELFF,TGTGCCAGCAGCTTAGGGGCCTTTTCCGAGCTGTTTTTT
few,TRBV28,-,TRBJ2-7,CASSLHRSALLGQYF,TGTGCCAGCAGCCTCCACAGGAGTGCTCTCCTGGGGCAGTACTTC
-,TRBV7-2,-,TRBJ2-3,CASSLVRGTDTQYF,TGTGCCAGCAGCTTAGTGAGGGGGACAGATACGCAGTATTTT
many,TRBV7-2,-,TRBJ1-1,CASSLAGLTRPLNTEAFF,TGTGCCAGCAGCTTAGCAGGGCTAACCCGACCCCTGAACACTGAAGCTTTCTTT
-,TRBV4-2,TRBD2,TRBJ2-7,CASSQKTSGGEQYF,TGTGCCAGCAGCCAAAAGACTAGCGGGGGCGAGCAGTACTTC
-,TRBV7-8,-,TRBJ1-1,CASSLGREGAFF,TGTGCCAGCAGCTTGGGACGTGAAGGCGCTTTCTTT
-,TRBV20-1,-,TRBJ2-3,CSARDMPRGTDTQYF,TGCAGTGCTAGAGATATGCCCAGGGGAACAGATACGCAGTATTTT
-,TRBV12-3/TRBV12-4,-,TRBJ1-3,CASVGNTIYF,TGTGCCAGCGTTGGAAACACCATATATTTT
-,TRBV11-2,-,TRBJ2-1,CASRKNGADNEQFF,TGTGCCAGCAGGAAGAACGGGGCGGACAATGAGCAGTTCTTC
-,TRBV12-3/TRBV12-4,-,TRBJ1-1,CASSSGLHNTEAFF,TGTGCCAGCAGTTCGGGTCTGCACAACACTGAAGCTTTCTTT
-,TRBV7-9,TRBD2,TRBJ2-5,CASSSRVNSGARQETQYF,TGTGCCAGCAGCTCCCGAGTTAATAGCGGGGCAAGACAAGAGACCCAGTACTTC
few,TRBV7-9,-,TRBJ2-1,CASSLMMRLKDHEQFF,TGTGCCAGCAGCTTGATGATGAGACTTAAGGACCATGAGCAGTTCTTC
-,TRBV10-3,-,TRBJ2-2,CAIRGSEFGAIGELFF,TGTGCCATCAGGGGATCCGAGTTTGGGGCCATCGGGGAGCTGTTTTTT
-,TRBV6-5,TRBD1,TRBJ2-3,CASSYRTGGEPDTQYF,TGTGCCAGCAGTTACCGGACAGGGGGCGAGCCAGATACGCAGTATTTT
few,TRBV6-1,-,TRBJ2-7,CASSEGAGRGEQYF,TGTGCCAGCAGTGAGGGGGCCGGACGTGGGGAGCAGTACTTC
-,TRBV5-5,-,TRBJ1-2,CASSLDLAGSNYGYTF,TGTGCCAGCAGCTTGGATTTGGCAGGATCTAACTATGGCTACACCTTC
-,TRBV24-1,-,TRBJ2-1,CATSDPLGRSYNEQFF,TGTGCCACCAGTGATCCCCTGGGGCGAAGCTACAATGAGCAGTTCTTC
-,TRBV19,-,TRBJ1-1,CATGPNTEAFF,TGTGCCACCGGACCGAACACTGAAGCTTTCTTT
few,TRBV7-2,-,TRBJ2-1,CASSLYDGYNEQFF,TGTGCCAGCAGCTTATATGACGGTTACAATGAGCAGTTCTTC
many,TRBV7-2,TRBD1,TRBJ2-7,CASSPPTGYEQYF,TGTGCCAGCAGCCCTCCGACAGGGTACGAGCAGTACTTC
few,TRBV12-3/TRBV12-4,-,TRBJ1-2,CASSPALYGYTF,TGTGCCAGCAGTCCTGCACTATATGGCTACACCTTC
many,TRBV7-2,-,TRBJ2-4,CASSRGAKNIQYF,TGTGCCAGCTCGAGGGGGGCCAAAAACATTCAGTACTTC
-,TRBV28,TRBD2,TRBJ2-3,CASSSIAAGGITDTQYF,TGTGCCAGCAGTTCCATTGCAGCGGGGGGGATCACAGATACGCAGTATTTT
-,TRBV7-9,TRBD1,TRBJ2-7,CASSLGDRVYEQYF,TGTGCCAGCAGCTTAGGGGACAGAGTCTACGAGCAGTACTTC
-,TRBV14,-,TRBJ1-6,CASSQAPTDLHVNSPLHF,TGTGCCAGCAGCCAAGCCCCGACAGATCTACACGTTAATTCACCCCTCCACTTT
-,TRBV7-8,TRBD1,TRBJ1-2,CASGTGGNGYTF,TGTGCCAGCGGGACAGGGGGCAATGGCTACACCTTC
-,TRBV20-1,-,TRBJ2-5,CSGSLDSQETQYF,TGCAGTGGTTCTTTGGACAGTCAAGAGACCCAGTACTTC
few,TRBV20-1,TRBD1,TRBJ1-5,CSARGTEGVQPQHF,TGCAGTGCTAGGGGGACAGAGGGTGTTCAGCCCCAGCATTTT
few,TRBV7-9,-,TRBJ1-3,CASSLSPITVSGNTIYF,TGTGCCAGCAGCTTGTCCCCCATCACCGTCTCTGGAAACACCATATATTTT
few,TRBV2,TRBD2,TRBJ2-7,CASSEGESSGGLYEQYF,TGTGCCAGCAGCGAAGGGGAGTCTAGCGGGGGGCTCTACGAGCAGTACTTC
-,TRBV4-1,TRBD1,TRBJ2-5,CASSFRQGTGETQYF,TGCGCCAGCAGTTTTCGACAGGGGACCGGGGAGACCCAGTACTTC
-,TRBV20-1,TRBD1,TRBJ1-1,CSAYSTGANTEAFF,TGCAGTGCTTATTCGACAGGGGCGAACACTGAAGCTTTCTTT
-,TRBV6-8,-,TRBJ2-2,CASSYTVTGELFF,TGTGCCAGCAGTTACACGGTCACCGGGGAGCTGTTTTTT
many,TRBV7-2,-,TRBJ1-5,CASSLVEGNQPQHF,TGTGCCAGCAGCTTAGTTGAGGGCAATCAGCCCCAGCATTTT
-,TRBV7-9,TRBD1,TRBJ1-5,CASSSGTDPGNQPQHF,TGTGCCAGCAGCTCCGGGACAGACCCTGGCAATCAGCCCCAGCATTTT
few,TRBV4-1,-,TRBJ2-7,CASSQVKGGVHEQYF,TGCGCCAGCAGCCAAGTAAAAGGCGGGGTCCACGAGCAGTACTTC
few,TRBV7-9,TRBD1,TRBJ2-1,CASSVSDRVAYNEQFF,TGTGCCAGCAGCGTCAGCGACAGGGTAGCCTACAATGAGCAGTTCTTC
-,TRBV14,-,TRBJ1-1,CASSHLGGMNTEAFF,TGTGCCAGCAGCCATCTTGGGGGAATGAACACTGAAGCTTTCTTT
-,TRBV30,TRBD2,TRBJ2-2,CAWSTPSGANTGELFF,TGTGCCTGGAGTACCCCTAGCGGGGCGAACACCGGGGAGCTGTTTTTT
few,TRBV7-9,-,TRBJ1-5,CASSLGGGRQPQHF,TGTGCCAGCAGCTTGGGAGGGGGGCGCCAGCCCCAGCATTTT